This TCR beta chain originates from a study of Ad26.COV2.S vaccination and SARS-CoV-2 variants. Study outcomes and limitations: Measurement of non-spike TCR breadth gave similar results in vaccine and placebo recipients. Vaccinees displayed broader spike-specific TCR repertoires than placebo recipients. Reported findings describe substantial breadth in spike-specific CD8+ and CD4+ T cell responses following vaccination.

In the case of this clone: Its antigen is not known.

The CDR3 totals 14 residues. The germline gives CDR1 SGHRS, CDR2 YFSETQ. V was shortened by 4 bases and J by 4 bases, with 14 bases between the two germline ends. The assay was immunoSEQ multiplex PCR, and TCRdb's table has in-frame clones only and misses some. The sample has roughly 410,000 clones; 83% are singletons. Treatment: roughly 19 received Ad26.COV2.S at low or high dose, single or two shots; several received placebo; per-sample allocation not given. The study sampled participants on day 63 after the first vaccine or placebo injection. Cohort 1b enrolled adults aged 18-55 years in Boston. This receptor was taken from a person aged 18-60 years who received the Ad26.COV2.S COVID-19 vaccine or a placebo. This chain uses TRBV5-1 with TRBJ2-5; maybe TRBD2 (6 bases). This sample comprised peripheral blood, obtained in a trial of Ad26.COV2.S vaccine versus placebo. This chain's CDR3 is CASSAETSSETQYF. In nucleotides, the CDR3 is TGCGCCAGCAGCGCCGAGACTAGTTCAGAGACCCAGTACTTC.